Sequencing of this TCR beta chain was carried out in a study of T cells after yellow fever vaccination. Study-wide points: Repertoires sorted by FACS could include abundant clonotypes that are contaminants from the bulk population. Clonotypes shared by both compartments, CD4 and CD8, made up a small share. A faster peak, day 5 versus 15, was reached by the weaker secondary response.

TCRdb re-analysed the 5' RACE reads in MiXCR, keeping a single row per CDR3 protein. The data contain just over 250,000 distinct CDR3 sequences, about 5.2% of them singletons. In regard to this clonotype: The target antigen is unknown.

V was trimmed by 0 bases and J by 11 bases, leaving 10 bases between them. The CDR3 sequence is 11 residues long. The germline V gene has CDR1 DFQATT and CDR2 SNEGSKA (reference sequence). This sequence joins TRBV20-1 and TRBJ1-2; weak D call: TRBD1 (5 bases). The receptor was isolated from a young man who received the YFV17D yellow fever vaccine. The sample was CD4+ T cells sorted from PBMCs, taken on the day of the yellow fever booster vaccination. The DNA for the CDR3 is TGCAGTGCTAGAGAGGCAGGGAGGTACACCTTC. This encodes CSAREAGRYTF.